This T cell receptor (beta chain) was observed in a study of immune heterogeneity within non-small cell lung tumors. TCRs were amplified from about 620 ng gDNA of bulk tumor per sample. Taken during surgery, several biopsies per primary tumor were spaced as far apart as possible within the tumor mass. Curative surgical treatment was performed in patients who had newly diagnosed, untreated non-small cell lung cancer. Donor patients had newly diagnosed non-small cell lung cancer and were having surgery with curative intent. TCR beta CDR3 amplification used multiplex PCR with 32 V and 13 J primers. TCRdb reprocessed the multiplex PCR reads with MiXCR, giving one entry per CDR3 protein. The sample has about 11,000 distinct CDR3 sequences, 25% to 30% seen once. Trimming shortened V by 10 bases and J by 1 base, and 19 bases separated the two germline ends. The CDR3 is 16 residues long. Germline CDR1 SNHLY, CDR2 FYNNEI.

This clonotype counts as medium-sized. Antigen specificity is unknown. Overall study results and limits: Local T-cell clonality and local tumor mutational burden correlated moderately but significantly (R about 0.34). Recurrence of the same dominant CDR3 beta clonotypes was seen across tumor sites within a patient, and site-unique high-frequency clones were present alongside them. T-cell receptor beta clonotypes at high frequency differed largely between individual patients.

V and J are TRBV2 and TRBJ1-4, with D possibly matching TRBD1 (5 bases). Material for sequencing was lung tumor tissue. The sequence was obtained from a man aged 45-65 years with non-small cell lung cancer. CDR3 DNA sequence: TGTGCCACCGCGCCGAGAGGGGCAGGAACTAATGAAAAACTGTTTTTT. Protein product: CATAPRGAGTNEKLFF. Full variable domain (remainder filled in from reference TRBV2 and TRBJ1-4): EPEVTQTPSHQVTQMGQEVILRCVPISNHLYFYWYRQILGQKVEFLVSFYNNEISEKSEIFDDQFSVERPDGSNFTLKIRSTKLEDSAMYFCATAPRGAGTNEKLFFGSGTQLSVL.